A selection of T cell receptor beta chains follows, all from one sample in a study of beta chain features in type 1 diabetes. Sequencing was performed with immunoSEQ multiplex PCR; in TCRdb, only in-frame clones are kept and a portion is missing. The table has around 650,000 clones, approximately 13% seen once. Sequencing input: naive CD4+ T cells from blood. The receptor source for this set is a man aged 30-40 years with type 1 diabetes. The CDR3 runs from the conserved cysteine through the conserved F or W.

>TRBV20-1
CSGTGLNEQYF
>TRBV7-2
CASSRPDGFSAFF
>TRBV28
CASITAGEGNQPQHF
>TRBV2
CASSPRESYEQYF
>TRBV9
CASSVLRDSDYNEQFF
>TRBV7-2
CASSSGQGYTEAFF
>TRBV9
CASSAPSLAGVETQYF
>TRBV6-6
CASNPDRTGGYTF
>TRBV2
CAGGGHETQYF
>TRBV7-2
CASSFLPGDTQYF
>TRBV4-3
CASSQDSGGQPQHF
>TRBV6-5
CASSYSRRDIQYF
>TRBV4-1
CASSQTSGHGANVLTF
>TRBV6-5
CASSFRDRGYEQYF
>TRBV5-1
CASSYDDSQPQHF